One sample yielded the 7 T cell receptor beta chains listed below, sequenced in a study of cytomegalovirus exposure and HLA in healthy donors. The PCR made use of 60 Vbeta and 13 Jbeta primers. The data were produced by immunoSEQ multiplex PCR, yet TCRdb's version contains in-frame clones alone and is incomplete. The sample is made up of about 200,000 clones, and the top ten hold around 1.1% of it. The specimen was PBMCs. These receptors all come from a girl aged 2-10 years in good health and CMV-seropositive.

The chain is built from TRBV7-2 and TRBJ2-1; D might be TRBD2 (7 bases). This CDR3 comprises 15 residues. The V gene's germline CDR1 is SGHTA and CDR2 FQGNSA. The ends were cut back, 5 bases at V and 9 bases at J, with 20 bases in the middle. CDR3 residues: CASSRTGTTATEQFF. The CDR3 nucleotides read TGTGCCAGCAGCCGCACAGGGACTACGGCCACTGAGCAGTTCTTC.

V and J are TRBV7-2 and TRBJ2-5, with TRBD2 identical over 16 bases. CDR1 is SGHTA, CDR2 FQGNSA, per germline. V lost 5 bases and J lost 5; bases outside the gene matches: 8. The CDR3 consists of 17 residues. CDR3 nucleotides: TGTGCCAGCAGCCCCGGGACTAGCGGGAGGGCCGATGAGACCCAGTACTTC. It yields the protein CASSPGTSGRADETQYF.

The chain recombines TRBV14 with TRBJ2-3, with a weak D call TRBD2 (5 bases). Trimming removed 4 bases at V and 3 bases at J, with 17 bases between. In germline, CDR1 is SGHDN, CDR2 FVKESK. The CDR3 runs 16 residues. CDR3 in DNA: TGTGCCAGCAGCCCCGGAACGGGGTTAACGACAGATACGCAGTATTTT. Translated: CASSPGTGLTTDTQYF.

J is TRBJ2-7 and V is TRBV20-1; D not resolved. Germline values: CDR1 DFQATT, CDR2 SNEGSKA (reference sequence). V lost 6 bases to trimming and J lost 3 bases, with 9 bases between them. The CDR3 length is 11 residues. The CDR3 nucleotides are TGCAGTGCCCGGAGTGGCTACGAGCAGTACTTC. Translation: CSARSGYEQYF.

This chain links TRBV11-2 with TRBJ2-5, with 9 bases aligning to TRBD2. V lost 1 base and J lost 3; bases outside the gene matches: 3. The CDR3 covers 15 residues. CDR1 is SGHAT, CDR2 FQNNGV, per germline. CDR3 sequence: CASSLAQRGEETQYF. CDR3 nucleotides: TGTGCCAGCAGCTTAGCCCAGCGGGGGGAAGAGACCCAGTACTTC.

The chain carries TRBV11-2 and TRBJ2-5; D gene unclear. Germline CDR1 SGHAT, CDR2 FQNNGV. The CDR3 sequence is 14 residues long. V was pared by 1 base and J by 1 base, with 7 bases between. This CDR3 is CASSLGPVQETQYF. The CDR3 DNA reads TGTGCCAGCAGCTTAGGGCCAGTCCAAGAGACCCAGTACTTC.

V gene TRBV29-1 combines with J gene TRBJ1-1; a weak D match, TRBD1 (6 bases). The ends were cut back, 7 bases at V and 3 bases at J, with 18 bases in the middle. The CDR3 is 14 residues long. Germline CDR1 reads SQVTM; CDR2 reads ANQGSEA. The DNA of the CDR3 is TGCAGCGGCCGGACAGTTCTTGGGCACACTGAAGCTTTCTTT. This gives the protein CSGRTVLGHTEAFF.